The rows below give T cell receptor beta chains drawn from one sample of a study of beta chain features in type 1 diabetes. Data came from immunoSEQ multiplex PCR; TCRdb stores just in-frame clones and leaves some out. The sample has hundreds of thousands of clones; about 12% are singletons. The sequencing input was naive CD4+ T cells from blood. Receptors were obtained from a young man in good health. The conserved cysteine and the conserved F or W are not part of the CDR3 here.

ASSLGQGQETQY	TRBV11-3	TRBJ2-5
ASSPGDRGYQPQH	TRBV7-2	TRBJ1-5
SGQVISGNTIY	TRBV29-1	TRBJ1-3
ASSQDRSGVLGEQF	TRBV4-2	TRBJ2-1
ASRSQEDRANYGYT	TRBV12-2	TRBJ1-2
ASSDRGNYGYT	TRBV28	TRBJ1-2
AISDFGPEIGELF	TRBV10-3	TRBJ2-2
ASSRLRGGSEQY	TRBV4-3	TRBJ2-7
ASSEALTGGYT	TRBV6-1	TRBJ1-2
AWSVGGEETQY	TRBV30	TRBJ2-5
ATGGHASGHEQY	TRBV7-2	TRBJ2-7
ASSSDRGGELF	TRBV11-2	TRBJ2-2
SVAGTSKETQY	TRBV29-1	TRBJ2-5
SVEGLRLFTDTQY	TRBV29-1	TRBJ2-3
ASSLVQGLVTEAF	TRBV7-2	TRBJ1-1
AWVAGTGLSGANVLT	TRBV30	TRBJ2-6
ASSRTPSGGTDTQY	TRBV18	TRBJ2-3
ASSSGLAGRATGTQY	TRBV7-2	TRBJ2-3
ATSKTSGRQTQY	TRBV15	TRBJ2-5
ASSLAPGEAYNEQF	TRBV5-4	TRBJ2-1
SGGQGNQETQY	TRBV29-1	TRBJ2-5
ASSLAWANTEAF	TRBV5-1	TRBJ1-1
ASSVEAGGRGRNEQF	TRBV9	TRBJ2-1
ASSGTANTEAF	TRBV19	TRBJ1-1
ATILAYEQY	TRBV6-1	TRBJ2-7
ASSFSGAPEAF	TRBV28	TRBJ1-1
ASSKQGQNSYEQY	TRBV11-2	TRBJ2-7
ASSSRTAAGTQY	TRBV7-8	TRBJ2-5
ASSPRLAGGPPF	TRBV14	TRBJ2-1
ASSSPRTGLYEQY	TRBV28	TRBJ2-7
ASSFGTTGGTEAF	TRBV4-2	TRBJ1-1
ASSQDLGHNPGEQY	TRBV4-3	TRBJ2-7